This T cell receptor (beta chain) was sequenced for a study of cytomegalovirus exposure and HLA in healthy donors. The wider study: Some 90 million unique TCRs from HLA-typed donors were held in an early data release.

This PCR relied on a set of 60 Vbeta primers and 13 Jbeta primers. Sequenced by immunoSEQ multiplex PCR; TCRdb stores in-frame clones only, minus some. Here the sample spans under 95,000 clones, 77% being singletons. Trimming left V 1 base short and J 4 bases short, with 13 bases between. CDR1 and CDR2 (germline): SEHNR, FQNEAQ (reference sequence). This CDR3 is built from 15 residues. The rearrangement joins TRBV7-9 to TRBJ2-5, with D possibly matching TRBD2 (5 bases). Sequences were obtained from PBMCs. The receptor was isolated from a boy younger than 18 in good health and CMV-seronegative. The CDR3 is CASSLDVFGGETQYF. CDR3 nucleotide sequence: TGTGCCAGCAGCTTAGACGTATTCGGAGGAGAGACCCAGTACTTC.